One and the same sample provided the 32 T cell receptor beta chains below, sequenced in a study of a mutant IDH1 vaccine in newly diagnosed glioma. Measured with immunoSEQ multiplex PCR; TCRdb has only the in-frame clones, and not every one. The data show 50,000 to 70,000 clones, roughly 80% seen once. Time point noted: week 5, during vaccination. Vaccination used 300 ug of mutant IDH1 20-mer peptide per dose, with topical imiquimod. These receptors are not linked to any known antigen. Sequenced material: PBMCs, taken from a glioma patient whose treatment included an IDH1 peptide vaccine. Receptors originate from a woman between 18 and 30 years old with glioma. Some clones in this sample may be carry-over from other donors' samples.

This chain joins TRBV28 and TRBJ2-5; possible D gene TRBD1, 6 bases. Trimming removed 3 bases at V and 4 bases at J, with 12 bases between. CDR1 is MDHEN, CDR2 SYDVKM, per germline. This CDR3 region has 14 residues. This CDR3 is CASSLMPGVETQYF. In DNA, the CDR3 is TGTGCCAGCAGTTTGATGCCAGGGGTAGAGACCCAGTACTTC.

The rearrangement joins TRBV4-2 to TRBJ2-7; 8 bases are a match to TRBD2. The germline CDR1 and CDR2 sequences are LGHNA and YNFKEQ. This CDR3 contains 15 residues. Trimming cost V 3 bases and J 1 base; bases outside gene matches: 5. The chain's CDR3 is CASSQGRGASYEQYF. The DNA of the CDR3 is TGTGCCAGCAGCCAGGGGCGGGGGGCTTCCTACGAGCAGTACTTC.

The V call is TRBV5-1, the J call TRBJ1-3; TRBD1 aligns across 9 bases. The CDR3 loop spans 15 amino acids. The germline CDR1 and CDR2 sequences are SGHRS and YFSETQ. V shed 3 bases, J shed 4 bases, and the junction held 5 bases outside the gene matches. This CDR3 is CASSWTGAEGNTIYF. As DNA, the CDR3 is TGCGCCAGCAGCTGGACAGGGGCCGAAGGAAACACCATATATTTT. The full variable domain, rest sourced from reference TRBV5-1 and TRBJ1-3, is KAGVTQTPRYLIKTRGQQVTLSCSPISGHRSVSWYQQTPGQGLQFLFEYFSETQRNKGNFPGRFSGRQFSNSRSEMNVSTLELGDSALYLCASSWTGAEGNTIYFGEGSWLTVV.

The chain couples TRBV11-1 to TRBJ2-1; no clear D gene. Deletions cut 2 bases from V and 2 bases from J, with 10 bases between. This CDR3 has 15 residues. Germline CDR1 reads SGHAT; CDR2 reads FQDESV (reference sequence). CDR3: CASSLTEYPYNEQFF. The CDR3 nucleotides are TGTGCCAGCAGCTTAACCGAGTACCCCTACAATGAGCAGTTCTTC.

This rearrangement joins TRBV9 to TRBJ2-7, with 7 bases lining up with TRBD2. CDR3 size: 17 residues. J was trimmed by 2 bases and V by 2 bases; bases with no gene match: 13. Per the germline V gene, CDR1 is SGDLS and CDR2 is YYNGEE. CDR3 residues: CASSVGLHPGGPYEQYF. The CDR3 nucleotides are TGTGCCAGCAGCGTCGGACTTCACCCGGGAGGTCCCTACGAGCAGTACTTC.

The rearrangement joins TRBV7-2 to TRBJ1-5; D remains ambiguous. The V end lost 2 bases, the J end lost 0 bases, and 2 bases lay between the germline ends. The CDR3 sequence is 13 residues long. CDR1 is SGHTA, CDR2 FQGNSA, per germline. The CDR3 sequence is CASSLNSNQPQHF. For the CDR3, the DNA is TGTGCCAGCAGCTTAAATAGCAATCAGCCCCAGCATTTT.

This chain connects TRBV10-2 to TRBJ1-2; D unclear. Germline assignment: CDR1 WSHSY and CDR2 SAAADI. CDR3 length: 11 residues. V lost 7 bases, J lost 8 bases, and 11 bases lay in between. The chain's CDR3 is CASTNAVGYTF. CDR3 DNA: TGCGCCAGCACAAACGCTGTCGGCTACACCTTC.

As for this clone: The identical CDR3 is also encoded by other nucleotide sequences in the sample. The rearrangement uses TRBV10-3 and TRBJ2-3; D gene uncertain. The CDR3 has 13 amino acids. The germline CDR1 and CDR2 sequences are ENHRY and SYGVKD. Trimming took 10 bases from V and 6 from J, leaving 17 bases between them. CDR3 sequence: CAKPPRALDTQYF. DNA for the CDR3: TGTGCCAAACCCCCTCGGGCATTGGATACGCAGTATTTT.

This CDR3 reads CSVDRGYPYGYTF. The DNA for the CDR3 is TGCAGCGTTGATAGAGGGTATCCCTATGGCTACACCTTC. The chain carries TRBV29-1 and TRBJ1-2; D not certain. The CDR3 runs 13 residues. The germline V and J ends were trimmed by 3 bases and 4 bases, with 12 bases remaining between them. The germline V gene has CDR1 SQVTM and CDR2 ANQGSEA.

This clone was recorded only once. The chain joins TRBV27 to TRBJ2-7; a possible D gene is TRBD2 (5 bases). Germline CDR1 is MNHEY and CDR2 is SMNVEV (reference sequence). Trimming stripped 6 bases from V and 4 bases from J, with 16 bases between. The CDR3 totals 14 residues. The CDR3 sequence: CASRRSGYNYEQYF. The DNA of the CDR3 is TGTGCCAGCAGGCGGTCGGGGTACAATTACGAGCAGTACTTC.

V usage is TRBV7-9 and J usage is TRBJ2-2, with 12 bases that match TRBD2. Looked up from germline, CDR1 is SEHNR and CDR2 is FQNEAQ (reference sequence). After removal of 1 base from V and 13 bases from J, the junction contained 13 bases not matched to a gene. There are 17 residues in the CDR3. Here the CDR3 reads CASSLEGLAGSHRGLFF. The CDR3, as DNA: TGTGCCAGCAGCTTAGAGGGACTAGCGGGCTCACACCGGGGGCTGTTTTTT.

This chain joins TRBV2 and TRBJ1-1, with 8 bases lining up with TRBD1. CDR3 size: 14 residues. Germline V gives CDR1 SNHLY, CDR2 FYNNEI. Trimming at V came to 3 bases and at J to 8 bases, leaving 8 bases not matched to a gene. The CDR3 nucleotides read TGTGCCAGCAGTGAGGCCTACAGGACAGGGGAAGCTTTCTTT. This gives the protein CASSEAYRTGEAFF. Supplemented by reference TRBV2 and TRBJ1-1, the full variable domain reads EPEVTQTPSHQVTQMGQEVILRCVPISNHLYFYWYRQILGQKVEFLVSFYNNEISEKSEIFDDQFSVERPDGSNFTLKIRSTKLEDSAMYFCASSEAYRTGEAFFGQGTRLTVV.

The chain joins TRBV6-5 to TRBJ2-3; 7 bases are a match to TRBD2. Germline V gene data show CDR1 as MNHEY and CDR2 as SVGAGI. After removal of 5 bases from V and 8 bases from J, the junction contained 13 bases not matched to a gene. The CDR3 covers 15 residues. DNA of the CDR3: TGTGCCAGCAGTCCATCTAGCGGCCCCCATGGTACGCAGTATTTT. This gives the protein CASSPSSGPHGTQYF.

V and J are TRBV5-4 and TRBJ2-1; maybe TRBD1 (5 bases). V lost 5 bases to trimming and J lost 8 bases, with 11 bases between them. The CDR3 runs to 12 residues. Per germline, CDR1 SGHNT and CDR2 YYREEE (reference sequence). CDR3 sequence (DNA): TGTGCCAGCAGATTAGCAGGGTATGAGCAGTTCTTC. Amino acids: CASRLAGYEQFF. The whole variable domain, remainder taken from reference TRBV5-4 and TRBJ2-1, is ETGVTQSPTHLIKTRGQQVTLRCSSQSGHNTVSWYQQALGQGPQFIFQYYREEENGRGNFPPRFSGLQFPNYSSELNVNALELDDSALYLCASRLAGYEQFFGPGTRLTVL.

The chain links TRBV7-7 to TRBJ1-6, with a possible D match to TRBD1 (6 bases). From germline, CDR1 is SSHAT and CDR2 FNYEAQ (reference sequence). CDR3 length: 13 residues. Trimming removed 1 base from V and 13 bases from J, with 11 bases in between. CDR3 in DNA: TGTGCCAGCAGCTTAGTGAAGGGGGGGCCCCTCCACTTT. Its translation is CASSLVKGGPLHF.

This chain joins TRBV7-2 and TRBJ1-4; 7 bases fit TRBD1. CDR1 is SGHTA and CDR2 is FQGNSA in the germline V gene. After removal of 5 bases from V and 5 bases from J, the junction contained 5 bases not matched to a gene. The CDR3 consists of 14 residues. The DNA for the CDR3 is TGTGCCAGCAGCCAAGGGACAGTGAATGAAAAACTGTTTTTT. Translated: CASSQGTVNEKLFF.

V is TRBV6-1 and J is TRBJ2-7; 10 nucleotides match TRBD1. This CDR3 region has 14 residues. The germline gives CDR1 MNHNS, CDR2 SASEGT. The trim removed 5 bases at V and 3 bases at J, leaving 4 bases unmatched. The CDR3 DNA reads as TGTGCCAGCAGTATACGGACAGGGGGCTACGAGCAGTACTTC. Amino acid sequence: CASSIRTGGYEQYF.

The chain recombines TRBV6-5 with TRBJ2-2; TRBD2 agrees at 11 bases. The CDR3 is made up of 16 amino acids. Germline V CDR1 and CDR2: MNHEY, SVGAGI. With V trimmed by 0 bases and J by 6 bases, 3 bases remained unmatched. The CDR3 DNA reads as TGTGCCAGCAGTTACTCGCTAGCGGGAGGTCCCGGGGAGCTGTTTTTT. Translation: CASSYSLAGGPGELFF.

J is TRBJ2-7 and V is TRBV6-4; 7 bases align to TRBD2. In germline, CDR1 is MRHNA, CDR2 SNTAGT. CDR3 length: 14 amino acids. The CDR3 DNA reads as TGTGCTCGGGAGGTAGGTCAGCGAACCTACGAGCAGTACTTC. This codes for CAREVGQRTYEQYF.

The chain couples TRBV19 to TRBJ1-5; D call uncertain. V lost 4 bases to trimming and J lost 2 bases, with 18 bases between them. Germline values: CDR1 LNHDA, CDR2 SQIVND (reference sequence). The CDR3 loop spans 17 amino acids. The CDR3 bases are TGTGCCAGTAGTAGGCAGTCGGGTCTAGGTGGCAATCAGCCCCAGCATTTT. Amino acid sequence: CASSRQSGLGGNQPQHF.

The chain employs TRBV19 and TRBJ1-1; 7 bases are a match to TRBD1. V shed 5 bases, J shed 1 base, and the junction held 4 bases outside the gene matches. The CDR3 is 14 amino acids. Looked up from germline, CDR1 is LNHDA and CDR2 is SQIVND (reference sequence). CDR3 loop: CASSPRTGNTEAFF. The CDR3, as DNA: TGTGCCAGTAGTCCCCGGACAGGGAACACTGAAGCTTTCTTT.

This chain links TRBV14 with TRBJ2-5; 9 nucleotides align to TRBD1. The CDR3 runs 15 residues. The germline V gene has CDR1 SGHDN and CDR2 FVKESK. With V trimmed by 2 bases and J by 2 bases, 3 bases remained unmatched. The CDR3 sequence is CASSQYRGQQETQYF. CDR3 nucleotides: TGTGCCAGCAGCCAATACAGGGGGCAACAAGAGACCCAGTACTTC.

This clone occurred once. The rearrangement links TRBV4-3 to TRBJ1-6; TRBD1 agrees at 8 bases. This CDR3 has 15 amino acids. Germline trimming cut 2 bases from V and 10 bases from J; bases unmatched to any gene: 7. The V gene's germline CDR1 is LGHNA and CDR2 YSLEER. The CDR3 coding sequence is TGCGCCAGCAGCCAAAACGGGGACAGGCGATCACCCCTCCACTTT. Translated: CASSQNGDRRSPLHF.

V usage is TRBV2 and J usage is TRBJ1-2; D ambiguous. This CDR3 has 12 amino acids. CDR1 is SNHLY, CDR2 FYNNEI, per germline. The ends were cut back, 6 bases at V and 4 bases at J, with 9 bases in the middle. This CDR3 reads CASRGIAYGYTF. The CDR3 bases are TGTGCCAGCAGGGGGATTGCCTATGGCTACACCTTC.

The rearrangement uses TRBV7-6 and TRBJ1-1; the D gene is possibly TRBD1 (6 bases). The CDR3 length is 16 residues. The ends were cut back, 5 bases at V and 4 bases at J, with 20 bases in the middle. The germline gives CDR1 SGHVS, CDR2 FNYEAQ. The CDR3 sequence is CASSAVGGPGGTEAFF. CDR3 DNA sequence: TGTGCCAGCAGCGCAGTAGGGGGGCCGGGGGGCACTGAAGCTTTCTTT.

This chain connects TRBV4-2 to TRBJ2-5; D perhaps matches TRBD2 (6 bases). This CDR3 contains 14 residues. Looked up from germline, CDR1 is LGHNA and CDR2 is YNFKEQ. The V gene lost 5 bases and the J gene lost 4 bases, with 14 bases spanning the gap. Written as DNA, the CDR3 is TGTGCCAGCAGCACCCCTAGCGAAGGAGAGACCCAGTACTTC. This encodes CASSTPSEGETQYF.

The rearrangement uses TRBV5-1 and TRBJ2-2; perhaps TRBD1 as D (5 bases). Germline V lookup: CDR1 SGHRS, CDR2 YFSETQ. The CDR3 is made up of 14 amino acids. The V gene lost 0 bases and the J gene lost 7 bases, with 10 bases spanning the gap. The CDR3 DNA reads TGCGCCAGCAGCTTGGTAGTAGGGGACGGGGAGCTGTTTTTT. Its translation is CASSLVVGDGELFF. Drawing the rest from reference TRBV5-1 and TRBJ2-2, the complete variable domain is KAGVTQTPRYLIKTRGQQVTLSCSPISGHRSVSWYQQTPGQGLQFLFEYFSETQRNKGNFPGRFSGRQFSNSRSEMNVSTLELGDSALYLCASSLVVGDGELFFGEGSRLTVL.

There are a few counts of this clone. This chain uses TRBV4-2 with TRBJ1-4, with TRBD1 identical over 7 bases. V gave up 1 base and J gave up 4 bases; unmatched junction bases: 3. This CDR3 has 15 residues. Germline-derived CDR1 and CDR2 are LGHNA and YNFKEQ. CDR3 sequence reads: CASSQVDRDNEKLFF. DNA for the CDR3: TGTGCCAGCAGCCAAGTCGACAGGGATAATGAAAAACTGTTTTTT.

This clone was found a few times. This chain uses TRBV25-1 with TRBJ1-4; D may be TRBD1 (5 bases). The V end lost 6 bases, the J end lost 3 bases, and 14 bases lay between the germline ends. Germline V lookup: CDR1 MGHDK, CDR2 SYGVNS. This CDR3 is built from 15 residues. CDR3 bases: TGTGCCAGCAGAAGGGGCGAGGTCCCTAATGAAAAACTGTTTTTT. Protein: CASRRGEVPNEKLFF.

V is TRBV5-5 and J is TRBJ1-2, with D unresolved. Per the germline V gene, CDR1 is SGHKS and CDR2 is YYEKEE (reference sequence). The CDR3 consists of 13 residues. V shed 3 bases and J shed 0 bases, with 6 bases lying between them. CDR3 in DNA: TGTGCCAGCAGCTCCACAGCTAACTATGGCTACACCTTC. Its protein product is CASSSTANYGYTF.

The rearrangement uses TRBV10-2 and TRBJ1-5; D remains ambiguous. CDR3 size: 13 residues. Trimming pared 7 bases from V and 0 bases from J, leaving 7 bases between. CDR1 is WSHSY, CDR2 SAAADI, per germline. Written as DNA, the CDR3 is TGCGCCAGCACAACGGTTAGCAATCAGCCCCAGCATTTT. This translates into CASTTVSNQPQHF.

V gene TRBV5-6 combines with J gene TRBJ1-3, with D unclear. Per the germline V gene, CDR1 is SGHDT and CDR2 is YYEEEE. The V gene lost 4 bases and the J gene lost 0 bases, with 14 bases spanning the gap. This CDR3 has 16 residues. CDR3 nucleotides: TGTGCCAGCAGCAACCCCACAAGACACTCTGGAAACACCATATATTTT. Protein product: CASSNPTRHSGNTIYF.